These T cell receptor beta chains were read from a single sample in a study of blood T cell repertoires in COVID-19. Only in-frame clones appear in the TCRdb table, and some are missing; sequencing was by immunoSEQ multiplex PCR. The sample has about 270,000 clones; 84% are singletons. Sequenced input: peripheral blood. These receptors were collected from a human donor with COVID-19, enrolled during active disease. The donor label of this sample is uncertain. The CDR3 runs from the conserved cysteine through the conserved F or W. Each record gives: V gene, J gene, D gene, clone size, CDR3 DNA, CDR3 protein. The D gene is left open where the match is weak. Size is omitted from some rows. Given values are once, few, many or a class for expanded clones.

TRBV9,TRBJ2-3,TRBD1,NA,TGTGCCAGCAGCCCCCGACCGGGACAGCACACAGATACGCAGTATTTT,CASSPRPGQHTDTQYF
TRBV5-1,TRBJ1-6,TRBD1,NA,TGCGCCAGCAGCACCTGGGACAGGGGAGTAAATTCACCCCTCCACTTT,CASSTWDRGVNSPLHF
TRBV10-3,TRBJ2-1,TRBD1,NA,TGTGCCATCCGGTCGGGACAGGGGTCGAATGAGCAGTTCTTC,CAIRSGQGSNEQFF
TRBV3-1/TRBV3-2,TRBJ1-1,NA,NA,TGTGCCAGCAGCCCGATTCGGGGAACTGAAGCTTTCTTT,CASSPIRGTEAFF
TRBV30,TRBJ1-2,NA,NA,TGTGCCTGGAGGGAGGTCGGCTATGGCTACACCTTC,CAWREVGYGYTF
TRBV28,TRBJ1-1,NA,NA,TGTGCCAGCAGCCCGGTGGGGGGGAAGGGGACTGAAGCTTTCTTT,CASSPVGGKGTEAFF
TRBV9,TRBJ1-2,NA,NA,TGTGCCAGCAGCGTAGGGGACTCTAACTATGGCTACACCTTC,CASSVGDSNYGYTF
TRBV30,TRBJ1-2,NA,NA,TGTGCCTGGAGTGTCGGAGAAGGTGGCTACACCTTC,CAWSVGEGGYTF
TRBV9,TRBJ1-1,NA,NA,TGTGCCAGCAGCGCCAGCAGGGGCACTGAAGCTTTCTTT,CASSASRGTEAFF
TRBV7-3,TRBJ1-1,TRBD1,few,TGTGCCAGCAGCTTAGACAGGGTGAACACTGAAGCTTTCTTT,CASSLDRVNTEAFF
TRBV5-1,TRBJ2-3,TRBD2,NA,TGCGCCAGCAAGCCCCCACCGGGACTAGCGGGGGGCACAGATACGCAGTATTTT,CASKPPPGLAGGTDTQYF
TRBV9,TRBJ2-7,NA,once,TGTGCCAGCAGCGTAGGAGTGGGGGCAGGGTCAGACGAGCAGTACTTC,CASSVGVGAGSDEQYF
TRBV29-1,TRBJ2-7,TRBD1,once,TGCAGCGTTGAATCCCCCCGACAGGGTATCCACGAGCAGTACTTC,CSVESPRQGIHEQYF
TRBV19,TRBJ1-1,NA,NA,TGTGCCAGTAGTCCCACACAAAACACTGAAGCTTTCTTT,CASSPTQNTEAFF
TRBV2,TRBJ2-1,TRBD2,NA,TGTGCCAGCAGTGGGACTAGCGCCTACAATGAGCAGTTCTTC,CASSGTSAYNEQFF
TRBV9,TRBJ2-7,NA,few,TGTGCCAGCAGCGTAGGTCCAGTGACATCCTACGAGCAGTACTTC,CASSVGPVTSYEQYF
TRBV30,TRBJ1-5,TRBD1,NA,TGTGCCTGGAGGACAGGGGTCGGGACCAATCAGCCCCAGCATTTT,CAWRTGVGTNQPQHF
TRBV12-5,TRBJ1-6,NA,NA,TGTGCTAGTGGTTTGGAAGCGGGATCACCCCTCCACTTT,CASGLEAGSPLHF
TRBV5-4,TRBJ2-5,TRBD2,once,TGTGCCAGCAGCCTCCAGACTAGCGGGAGGGCCAAAGAGACCCAGTACTTC,CASSLQTSGRAKETQYF
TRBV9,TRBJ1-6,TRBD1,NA,TGTGCCAGCAGCGTTACAGGGGAATTAAATTCACCCCTCCACTTT,CASSVTGELNSPLHF
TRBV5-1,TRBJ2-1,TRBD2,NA,TGCGCCAGCAGCTTGGGACTAGCGGGAAATGGGCGCGAGGAGCAGTTCTTC,CASSLGLAGNGREEQFF
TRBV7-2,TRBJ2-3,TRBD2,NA,TGTGCCAGCAGCTTAGCGTGGGGACTAGCGGGAGGGCTCACAGATACGCAGTATTTT,CASSLAWGLAGGLTDTQYF